This TCR beta chain emerged from a study of cytomegalovirus exposure and HLA in healthy donors. Study-wide results and caveats: A later analysis showed HLA-associated TCR beta chains outstripping equally common others in clonal expansion.

The donors, nominally healthy at sampling, likely had unrecorded immune exposures. This clone occurred a few times. As yet, its antigen is unknown. There are 14 residues in the CDR3. The junction had 11 bases not matched to a gene; V was cut back by 6 bases and J by 8 bases. Germline CDR1 is SNHLY and CDR2 is FYNNEI. The PCR was carried out with 60 Vbeta primers and 13 Jbeta primers. Data came from immunoSEQ multiplex PCR; TCRdb stores just in-frame clones and leaves some out. The sample lists about 210,000 clones, 65% to 90% occurring once. The TCR sequence derives from a woman aged 30 to 39 in good health and CMV-seronegative. V usage is TRBV2 and J usage is TRBJ1-2; 8 bases line up with TRBD1. The sequenced sample consisted of PBMCs. The CDR3 sequence: CASRRGQGEYGYTF. The CDR3 DNA follows: TGTGCCAGCAGGAGAGGACAGGGCGAATACGGCTACACCTTC.